The clone carrying this T cell receptor (beta chain) occurred many times. Antigen unknown. MiXCR, run by TCRdb on the 5' RACE reads, gives a single entry per CDR3 protein. The sample has about 570,000 distinct CDR3 sequences, 9.5% to 10% seen once; the top ten hold under 3%. These data are taken from a study of identical twins. The CDR3 totals 14 residues. CDR1 and CDR2 (germline): DFQATT, SNEGSKA (reference sequence). The ends lost 5 bases at V and 1 base at J; junction bases unmatched: 7. General study points: In zero-insertion analyses, partial confounding could arise from invariant MAIT and iNKT cells.

The same specimen was also included in a second study, on yellow fever vaccine responses in identical twins.

The sequenced material came from PBMCs. The receptor was isolated from a woman aged 18-35 years in good health. The J gene is TRBJ1-1, the V gene TRBV20-1; 7 bases are a match to TRBD1. The CDR3 spells CSAPYRGKNTEAFF. As DNA, the CDR3 is TGCAGTGCTCCATACAGGGGAAAGAACACTGAAGCTTTCTTT.